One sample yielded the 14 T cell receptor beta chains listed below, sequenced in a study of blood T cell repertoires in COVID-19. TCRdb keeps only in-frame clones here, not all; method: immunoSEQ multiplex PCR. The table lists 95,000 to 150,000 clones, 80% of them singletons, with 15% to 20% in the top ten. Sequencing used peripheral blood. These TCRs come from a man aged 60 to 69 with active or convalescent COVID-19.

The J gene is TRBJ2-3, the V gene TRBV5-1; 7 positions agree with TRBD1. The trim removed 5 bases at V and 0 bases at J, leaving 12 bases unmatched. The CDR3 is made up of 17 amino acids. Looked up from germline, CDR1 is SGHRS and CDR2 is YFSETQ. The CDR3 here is CASRNAGGSRSTDTQYF. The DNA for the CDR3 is TGCGCCAGCAGAAACGCAGGGGGAAGTAGAAGCACAGATACGCAGTATTTT.

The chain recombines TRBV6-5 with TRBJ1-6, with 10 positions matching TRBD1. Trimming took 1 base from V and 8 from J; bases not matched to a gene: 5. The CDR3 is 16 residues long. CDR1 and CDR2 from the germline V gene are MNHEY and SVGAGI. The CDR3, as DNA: TGTGCCAGCAGTTACTTTTTTGGGACAGGGGATTCACCCCTCCACTTT. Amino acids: CASSYFFGTGDSPLHF.

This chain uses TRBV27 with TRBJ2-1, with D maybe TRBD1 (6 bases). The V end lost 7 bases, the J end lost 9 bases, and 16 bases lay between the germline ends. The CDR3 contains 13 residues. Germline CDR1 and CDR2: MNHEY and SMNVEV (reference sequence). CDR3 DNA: TGTGCCAGCAACATTTTACAGGGTGGTGAGCAGTTCTTC. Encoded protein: CASNILQGGEQFF.

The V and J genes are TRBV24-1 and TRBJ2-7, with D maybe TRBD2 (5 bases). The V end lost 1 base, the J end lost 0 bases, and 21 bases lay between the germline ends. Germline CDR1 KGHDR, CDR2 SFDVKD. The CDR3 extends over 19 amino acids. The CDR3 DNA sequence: TGTGCCACCAGTGATTTACAGACACGGACTGGTGAAAGCTCCTACGAGCAGTACTTC. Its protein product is CATSDLQTRTGESSYEQYF.

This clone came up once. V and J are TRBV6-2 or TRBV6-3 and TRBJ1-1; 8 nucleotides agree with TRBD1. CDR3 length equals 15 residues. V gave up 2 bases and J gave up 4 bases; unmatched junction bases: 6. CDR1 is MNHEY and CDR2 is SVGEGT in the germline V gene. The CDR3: CASSYRDRTGTEAFF. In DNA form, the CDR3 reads TGTGCCAGCAGTTACAGGGACAGGACGGGCACTGAAGCTTTCTTT.

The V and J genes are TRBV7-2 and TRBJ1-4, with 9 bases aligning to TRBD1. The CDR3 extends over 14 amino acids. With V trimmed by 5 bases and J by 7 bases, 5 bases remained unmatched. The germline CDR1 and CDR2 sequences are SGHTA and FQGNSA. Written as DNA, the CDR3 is TGTGCCAGCAGCCAAAGGACAGGGGTTGAAAAACTGTTTTTT. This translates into CASSQRTGVEKLFF.

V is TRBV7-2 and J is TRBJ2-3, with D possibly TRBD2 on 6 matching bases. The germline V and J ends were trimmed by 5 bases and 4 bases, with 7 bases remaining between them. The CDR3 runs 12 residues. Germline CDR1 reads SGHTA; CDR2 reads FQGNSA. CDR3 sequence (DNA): TGTGCCAGCAGCCGACTAGCAGATACGCAGTATTTT. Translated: CASSRLADTQYF. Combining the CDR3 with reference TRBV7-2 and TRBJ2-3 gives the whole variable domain GAGVSQSPSNKVTEKGKDVELRCDPISGHTALYWYRQSLGQGLEFLIYFQGNSAPDKSGLPSDRFSAERTGGSVSTLTIQRTQQEDSAVYLCASSRLADTQYFGPGTRLTVL.

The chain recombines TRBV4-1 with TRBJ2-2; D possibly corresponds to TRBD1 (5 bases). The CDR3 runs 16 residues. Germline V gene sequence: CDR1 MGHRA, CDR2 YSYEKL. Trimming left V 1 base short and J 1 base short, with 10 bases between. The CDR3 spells CASSQGGRGNTGELFF. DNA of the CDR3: TGCGCCAGCAGCCAAGGGGGCCGAGGGAACACCGGGGAGCTGTTTTTT.

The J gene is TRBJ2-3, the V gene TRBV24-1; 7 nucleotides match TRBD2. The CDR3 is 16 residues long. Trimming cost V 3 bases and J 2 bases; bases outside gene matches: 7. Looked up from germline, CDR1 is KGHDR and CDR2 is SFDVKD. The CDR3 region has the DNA TGTGCCACCAGTGATCCAAAAGCGGGAAACACAGATACGCAGTATTTT. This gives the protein CATSDPKAGNTDTQYF.

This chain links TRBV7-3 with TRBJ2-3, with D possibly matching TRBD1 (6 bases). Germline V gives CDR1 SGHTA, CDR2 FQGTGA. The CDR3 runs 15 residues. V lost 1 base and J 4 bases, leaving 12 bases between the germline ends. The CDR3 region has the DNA TGTGCCAGCAGCTTAAACGGCCAGGGGTCAGATACGCAGTATTTT. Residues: CASSLNGQGSDTQYF.

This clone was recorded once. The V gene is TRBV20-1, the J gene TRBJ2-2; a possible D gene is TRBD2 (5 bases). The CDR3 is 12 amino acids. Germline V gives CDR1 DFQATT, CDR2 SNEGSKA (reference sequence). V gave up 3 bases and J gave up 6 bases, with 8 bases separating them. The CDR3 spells CSASRRAGELFF. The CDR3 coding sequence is TGCAGTGCTAGTAGGCGGGCCGGGGAGCTGTTTTTT.

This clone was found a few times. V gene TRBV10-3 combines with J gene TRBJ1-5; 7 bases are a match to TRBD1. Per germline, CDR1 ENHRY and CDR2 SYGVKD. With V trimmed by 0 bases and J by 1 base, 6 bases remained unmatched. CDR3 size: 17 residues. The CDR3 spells CAISESIGGMSNQPQHF. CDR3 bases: TGTGCCATCAGTGAGTCGATAGGGGGCATGAGCAATCAGCCCCAGCATTTT.

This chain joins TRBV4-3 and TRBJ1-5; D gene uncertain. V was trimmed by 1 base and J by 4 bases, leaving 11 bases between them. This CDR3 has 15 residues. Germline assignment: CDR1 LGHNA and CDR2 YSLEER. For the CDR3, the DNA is TGCGCCAGCAGCCAAGTTCTCGGTCTTAATCAGCCCCAGCATTTT. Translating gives CASSQVLGLNQPQHF.

DNA for the CDR3: TGTGCCAGCAGTTTGTTTCCGGACAGGGGGACTGAAGCTTTCTTT. Translated, it gives CASSLFPDRGTEAFF. V gene TRBV28 combines with J gene TRBJ1-1; TRBD1 aligns across 10 bases. Germline V lookup: CDR1 MDHEN, CDR2 SYDVKM. The CDR3 is made up of 15 amino acids. V dropped 3 bases and J dropped 5; count of bases not matched to a gene: 6.